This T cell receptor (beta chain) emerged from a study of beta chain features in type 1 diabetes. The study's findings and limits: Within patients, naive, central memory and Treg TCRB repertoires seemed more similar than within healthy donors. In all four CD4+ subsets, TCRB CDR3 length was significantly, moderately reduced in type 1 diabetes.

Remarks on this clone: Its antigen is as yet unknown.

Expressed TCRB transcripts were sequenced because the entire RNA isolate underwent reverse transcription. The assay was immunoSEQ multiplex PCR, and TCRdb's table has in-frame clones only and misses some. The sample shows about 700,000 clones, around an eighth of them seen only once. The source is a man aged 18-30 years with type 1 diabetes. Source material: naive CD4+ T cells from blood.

CDR3 sequence (DNA): TGTGCCAGCAGCTTAGGGTGGACAGCCTTTCGCACTGAAGCTTTCTTT. This codes for CASSLGWTAFRTEAFF. This chain links TRBV7-2 with TRBJ1-1, with D tentatively TRBD1 (6 bases). Between the trimmed V and J ends, which lost 1 base and 4 bases, there was a span of 16 bases. The CDR3 is 16 amino acids. From germline, CDR1 is SGHTA and CDR2 FQGNSA.